The present T cell receptor beta chain was sequenced within a study of OX40 agonist ivuxolimab in advanced cancers. Study summary: A mean age of approximately 60 years, range about 23 to 90, was recorded, and more than 80% were male. Study-level results: Clonal expansion among partial responders at 0.1-3.0 mg/kg ranked near the lowest. Also showing low normalized T-cell clonal expansion were some of the nonresponders.

The cohort excluded patients with autoimmune disease history or systemic immunosuppression. Method: immunoSEQ multiplex PCR; TCRdb's copy keeps in-frame clones and lacks some. The sample yields more than 100,000 clones, more than 80% seen once. On this clone itself: Antigen: not known.

The V gene's germline CDR1 is SNHLY and CDR2 FYNNEI. This CDR3 has 13 amino acids. V was trimmed by 6 bases and J by 1 base, leaving 7 bases between them. The rearrangement links TRBV2 to TRBJ1-5, with D possibly TRBD1 on 5 matching bases. The material was CD4+ or CD8+ T cells sorted from blood, obtained in a trial of the OX40 agonist ivuxolimab. The clonotype comes from an adult with an advanced solid tumor such as melanoma, head and neck, liver or kidney cancer. The CDR3 spells CASREGSNQPQHF. The CDR3 DNA sequence: TGTGCCAGCAGGGAGGGGAGCAATCAGCCCCAGCATTTT.